This T cell receptor beta chain was captured by sequencing in a study of T cells after yellow fever vaccination. In germline, CDR1 is ENHRY, CDR2 SYGVKD. The CDR3 has 14 amino acids. The ends were cut back, 6 bases at V and 9 bases at J, with 20 bases in the middle. MiXCR, run by TCRdb on the 5' RACE reads, gives a single entry per CDR3 protein. The top ten clones hold nearly 3% of a sample with 150,000 to 200,000 distinct CDR3 sequences, approximately 6% of them seen once. This specimen consisted of CD4+ T cells sorted from PBMCs, obtained on the day of the first yellow fever vaccination. The receptor was isolated from a young man who received the YFV17D yellow fever vaccine. The rearrangement links TRBV10-3 to TRBJ1-1; D perhaps matches TRBD1 (5 bases). The DNA of the CDR3 is TGTGCCATCAGCCAAACCGGGACCGACGAACAAGCTTTCTTT. Its translation is CAISQTGTDEQAFF.